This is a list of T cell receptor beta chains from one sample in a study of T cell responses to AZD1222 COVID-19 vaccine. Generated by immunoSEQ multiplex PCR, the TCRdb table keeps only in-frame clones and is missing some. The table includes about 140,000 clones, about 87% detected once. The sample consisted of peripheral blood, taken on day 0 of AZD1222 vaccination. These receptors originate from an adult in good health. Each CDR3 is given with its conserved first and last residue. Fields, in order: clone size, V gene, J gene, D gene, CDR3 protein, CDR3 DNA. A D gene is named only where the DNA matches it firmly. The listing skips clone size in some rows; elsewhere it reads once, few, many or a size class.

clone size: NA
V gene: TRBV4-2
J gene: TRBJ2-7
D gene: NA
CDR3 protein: CASSHHPSLDSRPYEQYF
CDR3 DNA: TGTGCCAGCAGCCATCATCCCTCACTAGACTCCCGCCCTTACGAGCAGTACTTC

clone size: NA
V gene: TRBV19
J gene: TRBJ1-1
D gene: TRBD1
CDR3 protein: CASSIRSQGATEAFF
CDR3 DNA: TGTGCCAGTAGTATACGTTCACAGGGGGCGACTGAAGCTTTCTTT

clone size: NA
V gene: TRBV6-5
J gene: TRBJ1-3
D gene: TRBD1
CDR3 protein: CASSYARTGTGNTIYF
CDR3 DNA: TGTGCCAGCAGTTACGCGCGGACAGGGACTGGAAACACCATATATTTT

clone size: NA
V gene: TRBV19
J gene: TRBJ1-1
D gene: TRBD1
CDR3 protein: CASSRGSNPGQGNTEAFF
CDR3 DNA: TGTGCCAGTAGTCGGGGGAGCAACCCGGGACAGGGGAACACTGAAGCTTTCTTT

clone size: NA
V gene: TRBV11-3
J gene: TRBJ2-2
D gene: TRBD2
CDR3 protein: CASSLIAGGTGELFF
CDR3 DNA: TGTGCCAGCAGCTTAATAGCGGGAGGCACCGGGGAGCTGTTTTTT

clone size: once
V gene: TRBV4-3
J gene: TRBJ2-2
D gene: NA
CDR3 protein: CASSQELGNTGELFF
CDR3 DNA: TGCGCCAGCAGCCAAGAATTAGGGAACACCGGGGAGCTGTTTTTT

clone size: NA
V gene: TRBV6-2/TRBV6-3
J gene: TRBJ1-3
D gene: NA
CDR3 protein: CASSPGEFGNTIYF
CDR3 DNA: TGTGCCAGCAGTCCCGGGGAGTTTGGAAACACCATATATTTT

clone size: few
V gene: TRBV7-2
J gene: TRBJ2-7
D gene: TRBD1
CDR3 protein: CASSHTGGYYEQYF
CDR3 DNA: TGTGCCAGCAGCCATACAGGGGGCTACTACGAGCAGTACTTC

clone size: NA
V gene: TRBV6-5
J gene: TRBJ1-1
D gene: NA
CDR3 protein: CASSYSTRNTEAFF
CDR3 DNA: TGTGCCAGCAGTTACTCGACCAGGAACACTGAAGCTTTCTTT

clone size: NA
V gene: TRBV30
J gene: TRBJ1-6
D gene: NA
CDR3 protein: CAWKPDSNNSPLHF
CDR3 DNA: TGTGCCTGGAAACCGGACAGTAATAATTCACCCCTCCACTTT

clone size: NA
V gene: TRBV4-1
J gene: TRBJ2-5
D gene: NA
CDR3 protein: CASSLIIQGFETQYF
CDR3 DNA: TGCGCCAGCAGCCTCATTATACAGGGATTTGAGACCCAGTACTTC

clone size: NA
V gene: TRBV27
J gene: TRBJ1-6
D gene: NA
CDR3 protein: CASSLFGSPLHF
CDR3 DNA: TGTGCCAGCAGTTTGTTTGGATCACCCCTCCACTTT

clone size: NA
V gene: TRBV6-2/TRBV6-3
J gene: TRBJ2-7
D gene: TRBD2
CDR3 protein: CASSNGRAGGPLAYEQYF
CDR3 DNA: TGTGCCAGCAGTAATGGTAGGGCGGGAGGGCCCTTAGCCTACGAGCAGTACTTC

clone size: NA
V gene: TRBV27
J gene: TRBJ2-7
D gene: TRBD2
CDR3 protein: CASSGVITTGGYF
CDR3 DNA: TGTGCCAGCAGTGGGGTCATAACGACGGGGGGATACTTC

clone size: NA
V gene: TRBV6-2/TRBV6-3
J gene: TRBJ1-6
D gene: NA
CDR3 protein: CASSYSAYRQPNSPLHF
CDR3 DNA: TGTGCCAGCAGTTACTCAGCGTACAGGCAGCCAAATTCACCCCTCCACTTT

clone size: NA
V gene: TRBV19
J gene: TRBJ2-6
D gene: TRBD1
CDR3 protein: CASRDRDRFSGANVLTF
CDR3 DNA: TGTGCCAGTAGGGACCGGGACAGGTTCTCTGGGGCCAACGTCCTGACTTTC

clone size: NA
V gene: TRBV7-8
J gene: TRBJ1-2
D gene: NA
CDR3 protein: CASSRGTRPGYTF
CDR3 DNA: TGTGCCAGCAGCCGTGGGACACGGCCTGGCTACACCTTC

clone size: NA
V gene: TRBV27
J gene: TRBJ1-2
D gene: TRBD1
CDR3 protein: CASSLTGQGNYGYTF
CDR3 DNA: TGTGCCAGCAGTTTGACGGGACAGGGGAACTATGGCTACACCTTC

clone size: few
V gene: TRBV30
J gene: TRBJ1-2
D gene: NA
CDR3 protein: CAWSVQAGYGYTF
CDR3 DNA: TGTGCCTGGAGTGTACAGGCAGGCTATGGCTACACCTTC

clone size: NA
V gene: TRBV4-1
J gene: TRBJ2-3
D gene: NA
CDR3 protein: CASSQDETARTDTQYF
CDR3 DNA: TGCGCCAGCAGCCAAGACGAGACGGCCCGCACAGATACGCAGTATTTT